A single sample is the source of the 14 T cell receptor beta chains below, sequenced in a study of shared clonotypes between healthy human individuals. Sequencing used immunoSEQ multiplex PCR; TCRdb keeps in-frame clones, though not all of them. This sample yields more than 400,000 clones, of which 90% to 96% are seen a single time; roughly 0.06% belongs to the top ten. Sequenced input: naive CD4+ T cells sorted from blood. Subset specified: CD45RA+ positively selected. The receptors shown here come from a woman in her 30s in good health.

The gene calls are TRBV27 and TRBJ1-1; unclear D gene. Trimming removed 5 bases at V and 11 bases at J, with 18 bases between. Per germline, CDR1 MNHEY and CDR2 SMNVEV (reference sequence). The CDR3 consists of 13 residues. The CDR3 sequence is CASSPYGPKRAFF. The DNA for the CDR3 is TGTGCCAGCAGTCCCTACGGGCCCAAAAGGGCTTTCTTT.

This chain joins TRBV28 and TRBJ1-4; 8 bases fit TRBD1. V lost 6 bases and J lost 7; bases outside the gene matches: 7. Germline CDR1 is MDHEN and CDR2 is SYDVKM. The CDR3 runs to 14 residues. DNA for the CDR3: TGTGCCAGCAGGGTACAGGGGGGTAGTGAAAAACTGTTTTTT. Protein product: CASRVQGGSEKLFF.

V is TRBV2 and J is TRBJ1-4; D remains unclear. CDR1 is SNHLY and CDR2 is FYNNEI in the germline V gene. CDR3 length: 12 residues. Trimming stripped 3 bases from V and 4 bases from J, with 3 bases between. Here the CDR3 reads CASSDGNEKLFF. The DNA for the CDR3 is TGTGCCAGCAGTGACGGTAATGAAAAACTGTTTTTT.

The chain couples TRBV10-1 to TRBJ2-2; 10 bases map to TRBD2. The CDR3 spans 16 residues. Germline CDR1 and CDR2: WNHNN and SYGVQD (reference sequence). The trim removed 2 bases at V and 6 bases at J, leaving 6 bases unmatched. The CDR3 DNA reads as TGCGCCAGCAGTGAGGGGTGGACTAGCGGTCCCGGGGAGCTGTTTTTT. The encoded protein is CASSEGWTSGPGELFF.

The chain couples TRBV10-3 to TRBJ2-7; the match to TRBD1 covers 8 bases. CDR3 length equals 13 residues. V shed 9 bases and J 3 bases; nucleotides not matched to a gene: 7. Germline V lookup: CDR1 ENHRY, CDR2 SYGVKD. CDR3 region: CAMGDRQFYEQYF. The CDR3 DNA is TGTGCCATGGGGGACAGGCAATTCTACGAGCAGTACTTC.

DNA of the CDR3: TGTGCCAGCGGTGCCGACACCTACGAGCAGTACTTC. It specifies CASGADTYEQYF. The chain uses TRBV7-9 and TRBJ2-7; D not resolved. Trimming left V 8 bases short and J 2 bases short, with 10 bases between. This CDR3 spans 12 amino acids. Germline values: CDR1 SEHNR, CDR2 FQNEAQ (reference sequence).

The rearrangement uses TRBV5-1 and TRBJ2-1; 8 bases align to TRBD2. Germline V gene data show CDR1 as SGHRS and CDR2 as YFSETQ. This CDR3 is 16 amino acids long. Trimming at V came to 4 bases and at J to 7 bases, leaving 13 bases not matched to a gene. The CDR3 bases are TGCGCCAGCAGCCGAGGGATTACGGGAGGGCCGAATGAGCAGTTCTTC. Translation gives CASSRGITGGPNEQFF.

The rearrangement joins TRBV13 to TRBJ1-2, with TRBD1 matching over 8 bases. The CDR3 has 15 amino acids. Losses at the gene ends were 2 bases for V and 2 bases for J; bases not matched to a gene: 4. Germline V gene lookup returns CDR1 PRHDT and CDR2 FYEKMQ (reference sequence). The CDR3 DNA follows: TGTGCCAGCAGCTTACCGGGACAGGTAAACTATGGCTACACCTTC. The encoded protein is CASSLPGQVNYGYTF. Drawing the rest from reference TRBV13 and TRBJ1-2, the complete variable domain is AAGVIQSPRHLIKEKRETATLKCYPIPRHDTVYWYQQGPGQDPQFLISFYEKMQSDKGSIPDRFSAQQFSDYHSELNMSSLELGDSALYFCASSLPGQVNYGYTFGSGTRLTVV.

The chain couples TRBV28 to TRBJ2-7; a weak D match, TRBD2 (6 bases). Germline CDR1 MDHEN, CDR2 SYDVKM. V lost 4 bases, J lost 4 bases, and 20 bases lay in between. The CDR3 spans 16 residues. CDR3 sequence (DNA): TGTGCCAGCAGTTCTCGTTTTTTGCAAGGAGGGTACGAGCAGTACTTC. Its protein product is CASSSRFLQGGYEQYF.

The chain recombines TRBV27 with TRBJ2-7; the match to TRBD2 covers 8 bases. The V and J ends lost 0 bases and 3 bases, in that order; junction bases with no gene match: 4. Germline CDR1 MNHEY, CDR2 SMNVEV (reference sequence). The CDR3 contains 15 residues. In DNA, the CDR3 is TGTGCCAGCAGTTTATCTTTAGCGGGGAACTACGAGCAGTACTTC. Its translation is CASSLSLAGNYEQYF.

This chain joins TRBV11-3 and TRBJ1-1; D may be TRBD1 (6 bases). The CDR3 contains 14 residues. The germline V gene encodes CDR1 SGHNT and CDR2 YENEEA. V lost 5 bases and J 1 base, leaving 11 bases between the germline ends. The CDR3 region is CASSPGQKNTEAFF. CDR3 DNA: TGTGCCAGCAGCCCGGGACAAAAGAACACTGAAGCTTTCTTT.

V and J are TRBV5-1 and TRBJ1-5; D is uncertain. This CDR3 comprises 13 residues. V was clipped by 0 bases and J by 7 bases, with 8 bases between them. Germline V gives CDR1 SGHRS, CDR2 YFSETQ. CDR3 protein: CASSLGEEQPQHF. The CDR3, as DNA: TGCGCCAGCAGCTTGGGAGAAGAACAGCCCCAGCATTTT.

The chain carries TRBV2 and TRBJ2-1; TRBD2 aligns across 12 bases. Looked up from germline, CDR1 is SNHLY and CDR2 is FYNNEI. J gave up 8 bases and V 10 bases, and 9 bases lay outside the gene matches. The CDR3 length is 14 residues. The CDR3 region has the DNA TGTGCCATCCAACAGACTAGCGGGAGCTATGAGCAGTTCTTC. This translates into CAIQQTSGSYEQFF.

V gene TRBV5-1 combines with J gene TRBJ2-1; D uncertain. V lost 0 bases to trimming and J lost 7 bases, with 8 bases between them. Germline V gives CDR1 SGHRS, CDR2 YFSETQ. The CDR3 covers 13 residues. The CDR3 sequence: CASSLGSGNEQFF. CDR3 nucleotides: TGCGCCAGCAGCTTGGGTTCCGGGAATGAGCAGTTCTTC.